This TCR beta chain derives from a study of CD8+CD57+ T cells in acquired aplastic anemia. Study overall: Yields of DNA that came from sorted CD4+ and CD8+ cells averaged about 3.4 ug.

CDR3 and TCR beta VDJ profiling relied on genomic DNA as the template. TCRdb fed the reads into MiXCR, producing one record per CDR3 protein. The table lists about 190,000 distinct CDR3 sequences, approximately 52% of them singletons. Details on this clonotype: A much larger clone is a single base away; this may be a read error.

The sample was sorted CD4+, CD8+, or CD8+CD57+ T cells (not recorded which) from PBMCs. The clonotype originates from a human donor in good health, serving as a control.

The CDR3 DNA is TGCGCCAGCGGACCGGGACGGGACCGTCGGGCTAATGAAAAACTGTTTTTT. Translating gives CASGPGRDRRANEKLFF. V usage is TRBV5-1 and J usage is TRBJ1-4; D might be TRBD1 (5 bases). With 7 bases removed from V and 3 bases from J, the gap between germline ends came to 22 bases. This CDR3 has 17 residues. Germline assignment: CDR1 SGHRS and CDR2 YFSETQ.